This TCR beta chain was sequenced during a study of cytomegalovirus exposure and HLA in healthy donors. Trimming cost V 3 bases and J 4 bases; bases outside gene matches: 8. Germline V CDR1 and CDR2: SQVTM, ANQGSEA. The CDR3 extends over 14 amino acids. This clone was recorded a few times. The PCR used 60 Vbeta and 13 Jbeta primers. Sequencing was performed with immunoSEQ multiplex PCR; in TCRdb, only in-frame clones are kept and a portion is missing. The sample holds around 150,000 clones, over 75% seen once. This chain joins TRBV29-1 and TRBJ1-2; TRBD1 matches at 7 bases. Sequences were obtained from PBMCs. The TCR originated in a male donor in good health and CMV-seronegative. This CDR3 reads CSVEFFQGGYGYTF. The CDR3 region has the DNA TGCAGCGTTGAGTTTTTTCAGGGGGGCTATGGCTACACCTTC.